The T cell receptor beta chain under discussion was sequenced for a study of memory CD8 T cells in hepatitis C reinfection (dated by TCRdb to about 2017). Looking at the study overall: A few donors spontaneously resolved two consecutive HCV infections, while two donors cleared a primary infection but became chronically infected after reinfection. In the reinfection study, participants who had resolved a prior HCV infection were followed every 3 months. The TCR beta repertoire of virus-specific CD8 T cells was tracked longitudinally in several donors across an HCV reinfection episode. An HCV reinfection was defined as a positive HCV RNA test that came after two negative tests taken at least 60 days apart. Pre-reinfection samples were collected between 55 and 20 weeks before reinfection was detected. Between about 2008 and 2012, roughly five reinfection cases that had stored pre-reinfection samples were identified. The paper's findings and limits, for the study overall: Because only five or six donors were included, definitive conclusions about public clonotypes linked to secondary clearance were beyond the reach of the study.

On this clone: Its antigen target is currently unknown. Base qualities are missing; no much larger clone stands one base away.

The time point label, read with the paper, signifies: pre-reinfection, 55 to 20 weeks before reinfection detection. Sorted cells were sequenced directly ex vivo, without in vitro expansion prior to TCR sequencing. The donors were people who inject drugs and were enrolled in Canada's Montreal Acute Hepatitis C Cohort Study (HEPCO). As controls, total naive CD8 T cells were sorted as viable CD3+ CD8+ CD45RO- cells from two donors at all three reinfection time points. Before sorting, cryopreserved peripheral blood mononuclear cells were thawed and used as the source for purifying CD8 T cells. CD8 T cells were enriched by negative selection with the MACS CD8+ T cell Isolation Kit. Cells were sorted on a BD FACSAria II sorter running FACSDiva software, and FlowJo was used to analyze the data. The method was the immunoSEQ multiplex PCR assay. Genomic DNA was extracted from the sorted cells, and the TCR beta V, D and J regions were sequenced using the automated high-throughput method of Adaptive Biotechnologies. A two-step, bias-controlled multiplex PCR was used to amplify the CDR3 regions. An Illumina instrument was used to sequence the amplified TCR beta libraries. Turning to the authors' computational methods: Demultiplexed reads were processed to reduce amplification and sequencing bias, and CDR3 sequences were assigned to gene families using the IMGT database. Repertoire data were analyzed with ImmunoSEQ software version 2.0. Out-of-frame sequences and sequences containing stop codons in the CDR3 were removed from the clonotype lists. Clonotypes below 0.01% frequency were excluded because they corresponded to less than one cell. Richness was calculated by dividing observed richness by the number of input cells, and evenness was calculated by dividing Shannon entropy by the log of observed richness. Repertoire diversity and the similarity between time points were measured using Simpson diversity and Morisita-Horn overlap indices. Each clonotype was placed into one of four groups: dominant (>1%), sub-dominant (0.5-0.99%), low abundance (0.1-0.49%) or lowest abundance (<0.1%). For the germline index, total nucleotide additions were subtracted from total CDR3 length, and that difference was then divided by total CDR3 length. TCRdb retrieved this table from immuneACCESS and kept in-frame rearrangements only. Not all clones are present; in checked studies, unresolved V genes account for under half, and no reason is known for the remainder. V and J calls and clone size are as listed in that table; D and trimming were resolved from the DNA. Across this sample there are just over 50,000 clones, with over 85% seen only once. The leading ten clones occupy about 1% of the sample.

Sequenced input: naive CD8+ T cells sorted from blood. The cell subset or site label here, explained by the study, means: total naive CD8+CD45RO- T cells. This receptor was obtained from a man in his late teens or twenties with hepatitis C virus infection.

For the CDR3, the sequence is CASSTRDYYGYTF. The DNA sequence is given as TGTGCCAGCAGCACCCGGGACTACTATGGCTACACCTTC. The chain is assembled from TRBV5-4 and TRBJ1-2; a weak D assignment points to TRBD1 (5 bases agree). The CDR3, cysteine through phenylalanine, is 13 amino acids long. Of the read, only the CDR3 DNA is kept; its 39 bases are in frame from base 1. V is cut by 4 bases and J by 3 bases, and the space between the germline ends is 10 bases. The germline V gene (reference sequence) specifies SGHNT as CDR1 and YYREEE as CDR2.